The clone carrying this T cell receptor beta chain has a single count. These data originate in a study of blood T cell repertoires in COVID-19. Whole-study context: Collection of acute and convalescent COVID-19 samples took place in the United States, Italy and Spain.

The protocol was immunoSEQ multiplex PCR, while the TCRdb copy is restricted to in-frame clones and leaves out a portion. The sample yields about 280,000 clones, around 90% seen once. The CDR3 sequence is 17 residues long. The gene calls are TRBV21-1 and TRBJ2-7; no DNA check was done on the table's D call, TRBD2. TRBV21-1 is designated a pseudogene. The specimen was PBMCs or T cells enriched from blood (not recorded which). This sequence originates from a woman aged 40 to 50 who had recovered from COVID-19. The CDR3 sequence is CASTCPDRTSGSYEQYF. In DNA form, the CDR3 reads TGTGCCAGCACCTGTCCTGATCGGACTAGCGGGAGCTACGAGCAGTACTTC.